These 32 T cell receptor beta chains were sequenced from one sample in a study of cytomegalovirus exposure and HLA in healthy donors. Measured with immunoSEQ multiplex PCR; TCRdb has only the in-frame clones, and not every one. The sample yields about 190,000 clones, around 82% seen once. Sequencing input: PBMCs. The receptors here all came from a woman aged 18-29 years in good health and CMV-seropositive.

This rearrangement joins TRBV5-4 to TRBJ2-7; 8 bases are shared with TRBD2. Trimming removed 0 bases from V and 4 bases from J; junction bases left unmatched: 6. Germline V gives CDR1 SGHNT, CDR2 YYREEE (reference sequence). The CDR3 spans 15 residues. The CDR3 spells CASSLARTSRYEQYF. Here the CDR3 DNA reads TGTGCCAGCAGCTTGGCCCGGACTAGCAGGTACGAGCAGTACTTC.

This clone was seen once. The rearrangement links TRBV4-2 to TRBJ2-2; D is possibly TRBD2 (7 bases). This CDR3 comprises 16 residues. The ends were cut back, 1 base at V and 5 bases at J, with 14 bases in the middle. Germline V gene sequence: CDR1 LGHNA, CDR2 YNFKEQ. For the CDR3, the DNA is TGTGCCAGCAGCCAAGTGGCGGCGGGGGCGACCGGGGAGCTGTTTTTT. Its protein product is CASSQVAAGATGELFF.

CDR3 sequence reads: CASHHGDTNTGELFF. The CDR3 DNA follows: TGTGCCAGCCACCACGGGGATACGAACACCGGGGAGCTGTTTTTT. V usage is TRBV5-4 and J usage is TRBJ2-2; D is possibly TRBD2 (5 bases). The V end lost 7 bases, the J end lost 0 bases, and 13 bases lay between the germline ends. The CDR3 spans 15 residues. In germline, CDR1 is SGHNT, CDR2 YYREEE (reference sequence).

J is TRBJ2-3 and V is TRBV9; D perhaps matches TRBD2 (6 bases). V was shortened by 2 bases and J by 2 bases, with 15 bases between the two germline ends. Germline CDR1 SGDLS, CDR2 YYNGEE. CDR3 size: 16 residues. In DNA form, the CDR3 reads TGTGCCAGCAGCGTGGAGGGTGGAGGATACACAGATACGCAGTATTTT. Encoded protein: CASSVEGGGYTDTQYF.

The V and J genes are TRBV6-6 and TRBJ1-2; D remains unclear. Trimming removed 5 bases at V and 3 bases at J, with 7 bases between. The germline V gene encodes CDR1 MNHNY and CDR2 SVGAGI (reference sequence). The CDR3 has 12 amino acids. The CDR3 region has the DNA TGTGCCAGCAGTCAAGGAGACTATGGCTACACCTTC. It codes for CASSQGDYGYTF.

The chain employs TRBV4-3 and TRBJ2-1; possible D gene TRBD2, 5 bases. V was trimmed by 1 base and J by 0 bases, leaving 7 bases between them. CDR1 and CDR2 (germline): LGHNA, YSLEER. CDR3 length: 15 residues. This chain's CDR3 is CASSQAGSSYNEQFF. Here the CDR3 DNA reads TGCGCCAGCAGCCAAGCGGGGAGCTCCTACAATGAGCAGTTCTTC.

This chain links TRBV4-1 with TRBJ1-6; possible D gene TRBD1, 5 bases. This CDR3 has 17 residues. V gave up 3 bases and J gave up 0 bases, with 12 bases separating them. The germline V gene encodes CDR1 MGHRA and CDR2 YSYEKL. CDR3 DNA: TGCGCCAGCAGCCATTTGGACATGAGCTCCTATAATTCACCCCTCCACTTT. It encodes CASSHLDMSSYNSPLHF.

The chain uses TRBV13 and TRBJ1-5; 8 positions agree with TRBD1. J lost 4 bases, V lost 5 bases, and 4 bases had no gene match. The CDR3 has 14 residues. Germline V gene lookup returns CDR1 PRHDT and CDR2 FYEKMQ (reference sequence). CDR3: CASSKRTGNQPQHF. The CDR3 bases are TGTGCCAGCAGCAAAAGGACAGGGAATCAGCCCCAGCATTTT.

The table lists this clone with a count of one. The chain joins TRBV7-2 to TRBJ1-2, with 9 bases identical to TRBD1. The CDR3 loop spans 16 amino acids. Germline assignment: CDR1 SGHTA and CDR2 FQGNSA. Trimming at V came to 5 bases and at J to 0 bases, leaving 7 bases not matched to a gene. The chain's CDR3 is CASSVGTGLANYGYTF. In nucleotides, the CDR3 is TGTGCCAGCAGCGTCGGGACAGGGTTAGCTAACTATGGCTACACCTTC.

This clone showed up just a few times. The CDR3 DNA reads TGTGCCAGCTCACCAACGGGCACCGGGGAGCTGTTTTTT. Protein: CASSPTGTGELFF. The chain is built from TRBV18 and TRBJ2-2; D uncertain. The CDR3 sequence is 13 residues long. Trimming took 2 bases from V and 4 from J, leaving 5 bases between them. Germline values: CDR1 KGHSH, CDR2 LQKENI.

The chain is built from TRBV19 and TRBJ2-7, with 9 bases matching TRBD1. The CDR3 contains 15 residues. Germline V lookup: CDR1 LNHDA, CDR2 SQIVND (reference sequence). V gave up 4 bases and J gave up 2 bases; unmatched junction bases: 6. CDR3 amino acids: CASSTQGALTYEQYF. CDR3 nucleotides: TGTGCCAGTAGTACACAGGGGGCCCTAACCTACGAGCAGTACTTC.

The genes are TRBV10-3 and TRBJ2-4; D is possibly TRBD2 (5 bases). The CDR3 length is 19 residues. Deletions cut 8 bases from V and 0 bases from J, with 26 bases between. Germline loops: CDR1 ENHRY, CDR2 SYGVKD. CDR3 sequence: CAIGCAVLRGLVAKNIQYF. The DNA for the CDR3 is TGTGCCATCGGTTGCGCAGTACTACGAGGGCTGGTAGCCAAAAACATTCAGTACTTC.

The chain joins TRBV6-1 to TRBJ2-7; TRBD1 aligns across 12 bases. Germline V gives CDR1 MNHNS, CDR2 SASEGT. The CDR3 has 11 amino acids. V lost 10 bases to trimming and J lost 11 bases; unmatched junction nucleotides: 6. The CDR3 protein is CATTGQGAEYF. The CDR3 DNA reads TGTGCCACCACGGGACAGGGGGCAGAGTACTTC.

V and J are TRBV2 and TRBJ1-2; 8 nucleotides match TRBD1. V trimming: 9 bases; J trimming: 4 bases; junction bases outside the gene matches: 4. This CDR3 has 12 residues. CDR1 is SNHLY, CDR2 FYNNEI, per germline. Written as DNA, the CDR3 is TGTGCCAGGGGGGGGACAGGCTATGGCTACACCTTC. Protein product: CARGGTGYGYTF.

This clone was detected only once. The chain employs TRBV19 and TRBJ2-7; 8 positions agree with TRBD2. In germline, CDR1 is LNHDA, CDR2 SQIVND (reference sequence). The V and J ends lost 9 bases and 6 bases, in that order; junction bases with no gene match: 16. This CDR3 spans 15 amino acids. The CDR3 bases are TGTGCCAGCAGCCGAACCGCGGGGGGTCCTAGCGAGCAGTACTTC. Its translation is CASSRTAGGPSEQYF.

The chain is built from TRBV6-9 and TRBJ1-5; D may be TRBD1 (6 bases). From germline, CDR1 is MNHGY and CDR2 SVAAGI. This CDR3 is built from 14 residues. Trimming left V 10 bases short and J 4 bases short, with 17 bases between. CDR3 in amino acids: CATPLRQANQPQHF. As DNA, the CDR3 is TGTGCCACCCCCCTCCGACAGGCAAATCAGCCCCAGCATTTT.

The rearrangement uses TRBV14 and TRBJ2-2; D uncertain. Germline V gives CDR1 SGHDN, CDR2 FVKESK. V was shortened by 1 base and J by 4 bases, with 4 bases between the two germline ends. CDR3 size: 13 residues. CDR3 protein: CASSQAFTGELFF. As DNA, the CDR3 is TGTGCCAGCAGCCAAGCGTTCACCGGGGAGCTGTTTTTT.

This clone occurred once. The V gene is TRBV29-1, the J gene TRBJ2-1; 8 bases line up with TRBD1. The CDR3 length is 12 residues. Per the germline V gene, CDR1 is SQVTM and CDR2 is ANQGSEA. V dropped 6 bases and J dropped 7; count of bases not matched to a gene: 5. CDR3 residues: CSVGDRWNEQFF. The CDR3 DNA reads as TGCAGCGTAGGGGACAGGTGGAATGAGCAGTTCTTC.

The J gene is TRBJ2-1, the V gene TRBV13; TRBD2 is a possible D gene (5 bases). CDR1 is PRHDT and CDR2 is FYEKMQ in the germline V gene (reference sequence). This CDR3 region has 14 residues. Trimming left V 2 bases short and J 11 bases short, with 16 bases between. CDR3 loop: CASSLNLASTKQFF. CDR3 in DNA: TGTGCCAGCAGCTTAAATTTAGCGAGTACTAAGCAGTTCTTC.

This chain uses TRBV23-1 with TRBJ2-4; D is ambiguous. TRBV23-1 is an open reading frame whose function is uncertain. This CDR3 region has 9 residues. Between the trimmed V and J ends, which lost 7 bases and 11 bases, there was a span of 6 bases. The CDR3 bases are TGCGCCAGCAACTCGGTTCAGTACTTC. Protein product: CASNSVQYF.

The gene calls are TRBV9 and TRBJ2-1, with D possibly being TRBD2 (5 bases). V was cut by 0 bases and J by 8 bases, with 15 bases left in between. Germline V gene data show CDR1 as SGDLS and CDR2 as YYNGEE. CDR3 size: 15 residues. The CDR3 region has the DNA TGTGCCAGCAGCGTAGTTAGCGTCCGGCCCCATGAGCAGTTCTTC. Translation gives CASSVVSVRPHEQFF.

The genes are TRBV2 and TRBJ2-1; 8 bases line up with TRBD2. The CDR3 extends over 16 amino acids. J lost 3 bases, V lost 7 bases, and 11 bases had no gene match. Germline loops: CDR1 SNHLY, CDR2 FYNNEI. CDR3 residues: CASTDPLAGSYNEQFF. The DNA of the CDR3 is TGTGCCAGCACCGACCCCTTAGCGGGGAGCTACAATGAGCAGTTCTTC.

The chain has TRBV6-1 and TRBJ2-3; 7 bases fit TRBD2. The trim removed 6 bases at V and 4 bases at J, leaving 4 bases unmatched. The germline CDR1 and CDR2 sequences are MNHNS and SASEGT. The length of the CDR3 is 13 residues. CDR3 bases: TGTGCCAGCAGGGGAGGGGTTGCAGATACGCAGTATTTT. Amino acid sequence: CASRGGVADTQYF.

The rearrangement joins TRBV9 to TRBJ2-1; D is unresolved. The germline CDR1 and CDR2 sequences are SGDLS and YYNGEE. Trimming took 2 bases from V and 6 from J, leaving 21 bases between them. This CDR3 contains 17 residues. CDR3 protein: CASSVSLSQTQTNEQFF. In nucleotides, the CDR3 is TGTGCCAGCAGCGTTTCACTAAGTCAGACTCAAACCAATGAGCAGTTCTTC. The full variable domain, rest sourced from reference TRBV9 and TRBJ2-1, is DSGVTQTPKHLITATGQRVTLRCSPRSGDLSVYWYQQSLDQGLQFLIQYYNGEERAKGNILERFSAQQFPDLHSELNLSSLELGDSALYFCASSVSLSQTQTNEQFFGPGTRLTVL.

The gene calls are TRBV5-1 and TRBJ2-7; 7 nucleotides agree with TRBD1. The CDR3 sequence is 13 residues long. Germline CDR1 SGHRS, CDR2 YFSETQ. Unmatched junction bases numbered 5, after V lost 5 bases and J lost 3 bases. The CDR3 DNA reads as TGCGCCAGCAGGCCCGGGACAGACTACGAGCAGTACTTC. This codes for CASRPGTDYEQYF.

This chain joins TRBV15 and TRBJ2-3, with 11 positions matching TRBD1. Germline trimming cut 10 bases from V and 4 bases from J; bases unmatched to any gene: 4. CDR1 and CDR2 from the germline V gene are LNHNV and YYDKDF (reference sequence). The CDR3 covers 13 residues. The CDR3 sequence: CASAGQGADTQYF. Written as DNA, the CDR3 is TGTGCCAGTGCGGGACAGGGGGCAGATACGCAGTATTTT.

The V gene is TRBV7-6, the J gene TRBJ2-7; 7 bases agree with TRBD2. Germline V gene data show CDR1 as SGHVS and CDR2 as FNYEAQ. V shed 0 bases, J shed 1 base, and the junction held 6 bases outside the gene matches. The CDR3 runs 16 residues. The CDR3 bases are TGTGCCAGCAGCTTAGCCTCGGGGGGAGAATCCTACGAGCAGTACTTC. The encoded protein is CASSLASGGESYEQYF.

Notes on this clone: Different DNA sequences within this sample yield the same CDR3. CDR3 DNA sequence: TGTGCCAGCCGGGGACAGGGGAACACCGGGGAGCTGTTTTTT. It is translated as CASRGQGNTGELFF. This sequence joins TRBV2 and TRBJ2-2; 9 bases are a match to TRBD1. V trimming: 8 bases; J trimming: 1 base; junction bases outside the gene matches: 2. The CDR3 has 14 residues. Germline V gene lookup returns CDR1 SNHLY and CDR2 FYNNEI.

This clone has more than one count but fewer than ten. This chain connects TRBV19 to TRBJ1-1; D call uncertain. Trimming took off 3 bases at V and 5 bases at J, with 7 bases between the two ends. Germline CDR1 reads LNHDA; CDR2 reads SQIVND (reference sequence). CDR3 length: 12 amino acids. The CDR3 region is CASSIFQTEAFF. The CDR3, as DNA: TGTGCCAGTAGTATTTTTCAAACTGAAGCTTTCTTT. Filled out from reference TRBV19 and TRBJ1-1, the complete variable domain reads DGGITQSPKYLFRKEGQNVTLSCEQNLNHDAMYWYRQDPGQGLRLIYYSQIVNDFQKGDIAEGYSVSREKKESFPLTVTSAQKNPTAFYLCASSIFQTEAFFGQGTRLTVV.

V is TRBV6-1 and J is TRBJ2-3; TRBD2 agrees at 11 bases. Trimming cost V 4 bases and J 4 bases; bases outside gene matches: 7. Germline loops: CDR1 MNHNS, CDR2 SASEGT. The CDR3 sequence is 16 residues long. CDR3 residues: CASSAVAGGHSDTQYF. The CDR3, as DNA: TGTGCCAGCAGTGCCGTAGCGGGGGGGCATTCAGATACGCAGTATTTT.

The chain couples TRBV7-3 to TRBJ1-6, with 7 bases fitting TRBD1. The CDR3 consists of 15 residues. Germline CDR1 is SGHTA and CDR2 is FQGTGA. Unmatched junction bases numbered 14, after V lost 5 bases and J lost 13 bases. CDR3 in DNA: TGTGCCAGCAGCCCGCAGGGGGGATCGGGTTCCCCCCTCCACTTT. Its protein is CASSPQGGSGSPLHF.

This chain joins TRBV6-5 and TRBJ1-1, with D possibly TRBD1 on 6 matching bases. V dropped 4 bases and J dropped 0 bases, with 12 bases sitting between them. Per germline, CDR1 MNHEY and CDR2 SVGAGI. The CDR3 runs 15 residues. The CDR3 DNA follows: TGTGCCAGCAGTTCACAGGGAATTATGAACACTGAAGCTTTCTTT. Translated: CASSSQGIMNTEAFF.